This T cell receptor (beta chain) was sequenced for a study of T cell clones after liver transplantation. Germline V lookup: CDR1 MDHEN, CDR2 SYDVKM. The ends lost 5 bases at V and 4 bases at J; junction bases unmatched: 8. The CDR3 is 14 residues long. Profiling relied on immunoSEQ multiplex PCR, and the TCRdb table lists in-frame clones only, not all of them. This sample carries more than 9,000 clones, 70% to 80% of them seen once, and the ten largest clones take about 50%. This specimen consisted of CD8+ T cells from blood, obtained at the 22-month timepoint. The V call is TRBV28, the J call TRBJ2-7; 7 bases are shared with TRBD1. The receptor comes from a human patient who received a liver transplant. Some of the T cells may derive from the graft donor. The CDR3 region has the DNA TGTGCCAGCAGTAGCCGGGACAGATTATACGAGCAGTACTTC. It specifies CASSSRDRLYEQYF.